Included here is one T cell receptor beta chain sequence, with context. A few counts support this clonotype. This receptor's antigen is unknown. No much larger clonotype is one base removed from it; base qualities were not supplied. Libraries were constructed by multiplex PCR. Sequenced on an Illumina HiSeq 4000. iRepertoire HTBI primers and Arm-PCR amplification of CDR3 regions were used to construct TCR beta libraries. Gel purification was performed on PCR products prior to sequencing. In the source study's methods: Gene usage analysis of CDR3 amino acid clonotypes relied on the 62 TRBV and more than twelve TRBJ segments identified across samples. COPE and FqMerger were used to merge the filtered high-quality paired reads into contigs. Contigs were aligned with BLAST to IMGT TRBV, TRBD and TRBJ reference genes, and CDR3 was defined per IMGT. Highly expanded clones were defined as clonotypes with a frequency above 0.1%. Shannon entropy served as the measure of repertoire diversity, while the Gini coefficient captured V-J evenness. A clonotype was considered public if more than one individual shared it. The public reads were reanalyzed by TCRdb: fastp trimming at Q25, MiXCR alignment, in-frame beta chains only. All rows with the same CDR3 protein become a single entry with the most common DNA and genes. In this record, the V and J calls reflect TCRdb's handling and not the investigators' own analysis. Across this sample there are about 220,000 distinct CDR3 sequences, with roughly 19% seen only once. The ten most abundant clones make up roughly 10% of the sample.

The sample originates from a study of regulatory T cells in long-lasting Graves disease (TCRdb year 2021). Describing the broader study: Patients with newly diagnosed Graves' disease had been on antithyroid drugs for under 3 months. Patients with persistent Graves' disease were compared with patients with newly diagnosed Graves' disease using TCR sequencing and RNA sequencing of peripheral blood. The study was conducted in China and was registered as a clinical trial. A total of approximately 35 samples were covered by TCR sequencing, comprising approximately 13 persistent and roughly 20 newly diagnosed Graves' disease patients. The investigation overall reported the following: Persistent Graves' disease patients showed lower TCR Shannon entropy and fewer highly expanded clones than newly diagnosed patients, suggesting clonal expansion. Sequencing and analysis were limited to the TCR beta chain. A larger number of public clonotypes was shared among persistent patients (2,741) than among newly diagnosed patients (approximately 1,000). Only peripheral blood was studied, because thyroid tissue, the primary lesion, was inaccessible. The authors noted that the small sample size was a limitation that may lower accuracy.

The sample's time point label is to be understood as: newly diagnosed GD, antithyroid drugs for less than 3 months. RNA was extracted from PBMCs in TRIzol for both TCR sequencing and RNA sequencing. The diagnosis of Graves' disease followed American Thyroid Association guidelines. Patients for the study were recruited at an endocrinology department in Xi'an, China. Each patient gave 9 to 10 milliliters of peripheral blood, collected in an EDTA anticoagulant tube. Ficoll Paque Plus density gradient separation was used to isolate PBMCs, and no additional T cell sorting was done. An Agilent 2100 Bioanalyzer and agarose gel were used to assess RNA quality, and a NanoDrop 2000 was used to measure RNA concentration. This sample was also put to use in a study of T cells in Graves' hyperthyroidism and ophthalmopathy. In that second paper, the authors write: Stable Graves' hyperthyroidism was defined as no progression to ophthalmopathy during 18 months of follow-up. Hyperthyroidism patients were newly diagnosed, with disease duration under 2 months, and aged 18 to 65 years. The study excluded patients with uncontrolled infections, other autoimmune diseases, pregnancy or lactation. Diagnoses were established on the basis of clinical symptoms, serum thyroxine and TRAb, thyroid ultrasound, and orbital computed tomography. For the first round of RT-PCR on the TCR CDR3, the HTBI primer set was used together with the Qiagen OneStep RT-PCR kit. Most expanded thyroid clonotypes (frequency above 0.001) were also found in blood, which suggests that blood repertoires may mirror thyroid immune responses. A model built on a 13 V-J signature distinguished ophthalmopathy from stable hyperthyroidism, reaching around 87% sensitivity and under 84% specificity in cross-validation and 80%/75% in testing. In validation, the model predicted progression to ophthalmopathy a median of about 6 months before onset, with over 60% sensitivity and around 76% specificity. A discovery cohort of about a hundred patients, about 44 with Graves' ophthalmopathy and 57 with stable Graves' hyperthyroidism, was used to find distinguishing TCR V-J signatures. Prospective prediction of ophthalmopathy was tested in an independent validation cohort of approximately 19 hyperthyroidism patients and 15 to 17 patients who later progressed to ophthalmopathy. The approximately 97 discovery patients were randomly divided into training and test sets at a 7:3 ratio. In addition, the study compared T-cell repertoires in thyroid tissue and in blood from roughly 6 Graves' hyperthyroidism patients. Following sampling, methimazole starting at 30 mg daily was given to hyperthyroidism patients, and high-dose intravenous methylprednisolone was given to ophthalmopathy patients. Libraries were constructed in a second round of multiplex PCR, after which size selection and purification were performed. Sequencing of the libraries was done on an Illumina HiSeq2000 using paired-end 100 bp reads. SOAPnuke was used to process the raw data, removing reads that contained adapters or uncalled bases, had a mean Phred below 15, or lacked an exact match to the constant primer or identifier. High-quality paired reads were merged using COPE v1.2.5, and each unique nucleotide sequence was defined as a clonotype. MiTCR v1.1 was used to align the clonotypes against IMGT TRBV, TRBD and TRBJ reference segments. Analysis was restricted to V-J combinations with a frequency above 0.0001, which covered about 99% of repertoires. A TCS score was defined as the ratio of F50 (clonal expansion) to E x V (chaos), with BLOSUM62-based TCRdist applied between CDR3 peptides within each V-J. Welch's t-statistics and random forest reduced fewer than 550 V-J features to 13, which were used in a naive Bayes classifier (R e1071). Sample size was not statistically predetermined, and blinding of investigators to group allocation was not performed. The paper describes TCR Vbeta CDR3 sequencing of 120 to 150 peripheral blood samples, made up of about 40 ophthalmopathy patients, 70 to 80 hyperthyroidism patients and 17 progressor patients.

The starting material was peripheral blood mononuclear cells (PBMCs), obtained at new diagnosis, from a patient treated with antithyroid drugs. The TCR was taken from a woman aged 30 to 39 with Graves disease. Donor details come from another sample of the same person, matched by shared clones.

The CDR3 protein is CASSLGGARNQPQHF. The nucleotide sequence is TGTGCCAGCAGTTTAGGGGGGGCTCGTAATCAGCCCCAGCATTTT. The sequence joins TRBV12-3 or TRBV12-4 to TRBJ1-5; the D gene is perhaps TRBD1, from 6 matching bases. Inclusive of the bounding cysteine and phenylalanine, the CDR3 is 15 residues long. The kept DNA is CDR3 alone, 45 bases in frame from the first base. Cut back by 1 base and 4 bases, the V and J ends lie 11 bases apart.